Listed below are T cell receptor beta chains from one sample, sequenced in a study of OX40 agonist ivuxolimab in advanced cancers. Some clones are missing from TCRdb's copy, which holds only in-frame ones; the method was immunoSEQ multiplex PCR. The table records about 83,000 clones, about 86% of them present only once. Material: CD4+ or CD8+ T cells sorted from blood, obtained in a trial of the OX40 agonist ivuxolimab. The origin of the receptors is an adult with an advanced solid tumor such as melanoma, head and neck, liver or kidney cancer. Each CDR3 is given with its conserved first and last residue. Each record gives: clone size, J gene, V gene, CDR3 length, D gene, CDR3 protein. D genes are given only for firm matches. Clone size is shown for a subset of rows, as once, few, many or a class of expanded clone.

>medium-sized|TRBJ2-7|TRBV12-2|13|-
CASRPPDGYEQYF
>-|TRBJ2-3|TRBV2|13|-
CASSPTSEDTQYF
>-|TRBJ1-5|TRBV5-4|15|-
CASSPDVGAHQPQHF
>-|TRBJ1-1|TRBV7-8|14|-
CASSLDRNLPEAFF
>once|TRBJ1-3|TRBV7-9|12|-
CASSPPRDTIYF
>-|TRBJ1-2|TRBV5-1|15|-
CASSLGSRSNYGYTF
>-|TRBJ1-2|TRBV25-1|13|-
CASSDRYNYGYTF
>-|TRBJ2-1|TRBV7-8|12|-
CASSLAGTPRFF
>-|TRBJ1-6|TRBV5-1|16|-
CASNLEGITYNSPLHF
>few|TRBJ2-3|TRBV12-5|13|-
CASVAGGTDTQYF
>few|TRBJ2-3|TRBV5-6|14|-
CASSLWGATDTQYF
>-|TRBJ2-6|TRBV30|15|-
CALQPKGAGANVLTF
>-|TRBJ1-4|TRBV7-2|15|TRBD1
CASSLTGTVNEKLFF
>-|TRBJ2-5|TRBV5-1|14|-
CASSMLGGLETQYF
>-|TRBJ1-5|TRBV5-4|16|-
CASSSSGSGSNQPQHF
>few|TRBJ2-1|TRBV27|12|-
CASRATYNEQFF
>-|TRBJ1-2|TRBV6-6|13|-
CASRVQDAYGYTF
>few|TRBJ1-5|TRBV2|14|-
CASTLETGRQPQHF
>-|TRBJ1-4|TRBV15|14|-
CATSRASYNEKLFF
>-|TRBJ1-1|TRBV7-9|14|TRBD1
CASSSRQGRTEAFF
>-|TRBJ2-7|TRBV11-2|14|TRBD1
CASSHGTDSYEQYF
>few|TRBJ1-5|TRBV18|18|-
CASSPLLLDRYSNQPQHF
>once|TRBJ2-2|TRBV6-4|14|-
CASSHREDTGELFF
>-|TRBJ1-6|TRBV9|14|-
CASSVGRDNSPLHF
>-|TRBJ2-7|TRBV5-4|15|TRBD1
CASSSGTGALYEQYF
>-|TRBJ1-6|TRBV6-1|13|-
CASSDRYNSPLHF
>-|TRBJ1-3|TRBV6-6|16|-
CASSQHTLVSGNTIYF
>-|TRBJ1-2|TRBV5-6|14|-
CASSFRGAQAGYTF
>-|TRBJ2-1|TRBV6-4|15|TRBD2
CASSTEGLGYNEQFF
>-|TRBJ1-5|TRBV5-1|15|-
CASSLEPGSNQPQHF
>-|TRBJ2-7|TRBV6-5|11|-
CASSPGIEQYF
>-|TRBJ1-2|TRBV5-1|14|-
CASSLGGTDYGYTF
>-|TRBJ2-1|TRBV28|14|-
CASSFQGQINEQFF
>few|TRBJ1-6|TRBV4-1|16|-
CASSQVFDPKDSPLHF
>-|TRBJ2-5|TRBV29-1|18|-
CSVLKHQGTTDFIETQYF
>-|TRBJ1-2|TRBV18|16|-
CASSPLPGPANYGYTF
>-|TRBJ2-5|TRBV11-3|14|-
CASSPDRLQKTQYF
>-|TRBJ2-7|TRBV7-9|14|-
CASSPRGVRYEQYF
>-|TRBJ1-1|TRBV9|13|-
CASSALGEWEAFF
>once|TRBJ2-7|TRBV6-1|11|-
CASSYGRMEYF
>-|TRBJ1-5|TRBV6-1|13|-
CASRDNPGRPQHF
>-|TRBJ1-6|TRBV28|14|-
CASRTRGGNSPLHF
>once|TRBJ2-7|TRBV7-2|14|-
CASSPSRTSYEQYF
>-|TRBJ2-1|TRBV5-1|13|-
CASSLGLYNEQFF
>-|TRBJ2-5|TRBV11-1|16|TRBD1
CASSSWGDRAQETQYF
>-|TRBJ1-1|TRBV6-1|14|TRBD1
CASSATGQGTEAFF
>many|TRBJ2-7|TRBV7-9|14|TRBD1
CASSSGTGVWEQYF
>few|TRBJ1-3|TRBV5-6|13|-
CASSLDPGNTIYF
>-|TRBJ2-1|TRBV5-4|14|-
CASSSQSRGNEQFF
>few|TRBJ1-2|TRBV7-8|15|-
CASSERDPFNYGYTF
>-|TRBJ2-5|TRBV28|13|TRBD2
CASTPGGQETQYF
>-|TRBJ2-7|TRBV29-1|15|-
CSVGLSWVEGVEQYF
>-|TRBJ2-3|TRBV11-2|15|-
CASSPTTSGADTQYF
>-|TRBJ2-7|TRBV5-6|14|-
CASSIRDWTYEQYF
>-|TRBJ2-1|TRBV2|14|TRBD1
CASTGQGERNEQFF
>-|TRBJ2-3|TRBV28|15|-
CASIGLGGPGDTQYF
>-|TRBJ1-2|TRBV4-1|16|-
CASSQDLRGEIYGYTF
>-|TRBJ2-1|TRBV4-3|16|TRBD2
CASSHATSGAYNEQFF
>-|TRBJ2-7|TRBV5-6|15|-
CASSLGWTEAYEQYF
>-|TRBJ2-1|TRBV18|15|TRBD1
CASSQRQGANNEQFF